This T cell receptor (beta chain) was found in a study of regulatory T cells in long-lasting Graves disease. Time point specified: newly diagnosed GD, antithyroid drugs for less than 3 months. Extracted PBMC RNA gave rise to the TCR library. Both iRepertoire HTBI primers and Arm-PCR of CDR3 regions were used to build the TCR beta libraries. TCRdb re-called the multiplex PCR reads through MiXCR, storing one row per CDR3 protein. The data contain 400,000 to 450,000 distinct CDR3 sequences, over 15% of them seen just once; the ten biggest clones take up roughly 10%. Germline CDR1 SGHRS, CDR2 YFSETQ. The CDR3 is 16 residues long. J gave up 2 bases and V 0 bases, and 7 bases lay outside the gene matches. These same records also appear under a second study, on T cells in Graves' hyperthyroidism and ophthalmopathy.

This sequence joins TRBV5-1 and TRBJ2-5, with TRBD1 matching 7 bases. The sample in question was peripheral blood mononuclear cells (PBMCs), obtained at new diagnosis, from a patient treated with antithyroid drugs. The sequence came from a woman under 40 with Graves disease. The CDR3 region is CASSLGIRDRQETQYF. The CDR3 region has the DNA TGCGCCAGCAGCTTGGGAATCCGGGACAGACAAGAGACCCAGTACTTC.